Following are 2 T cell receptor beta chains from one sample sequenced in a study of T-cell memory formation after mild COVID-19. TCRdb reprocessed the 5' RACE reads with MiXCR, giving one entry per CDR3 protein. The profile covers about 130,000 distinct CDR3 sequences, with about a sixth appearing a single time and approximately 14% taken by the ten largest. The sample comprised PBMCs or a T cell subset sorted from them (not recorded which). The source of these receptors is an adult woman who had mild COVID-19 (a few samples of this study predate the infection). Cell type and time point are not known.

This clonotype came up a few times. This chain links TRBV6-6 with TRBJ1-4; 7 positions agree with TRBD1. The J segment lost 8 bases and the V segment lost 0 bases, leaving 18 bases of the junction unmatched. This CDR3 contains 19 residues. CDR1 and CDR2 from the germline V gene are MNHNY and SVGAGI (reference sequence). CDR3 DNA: TGTGCCAGCAGTTACTCGGCCCTAATCCGGGACAGAGTGGGCGAAAAACTGTTTTTT. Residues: CASSYSALIRDRVGEKLFF.

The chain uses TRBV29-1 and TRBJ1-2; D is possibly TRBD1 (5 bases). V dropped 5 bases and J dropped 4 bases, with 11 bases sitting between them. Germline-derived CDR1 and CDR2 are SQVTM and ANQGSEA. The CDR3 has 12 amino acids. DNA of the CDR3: TGCAGCGTTCACAGCGGGGGCTATGGCTACACCTTC. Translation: CSVHSGGYGYTF.